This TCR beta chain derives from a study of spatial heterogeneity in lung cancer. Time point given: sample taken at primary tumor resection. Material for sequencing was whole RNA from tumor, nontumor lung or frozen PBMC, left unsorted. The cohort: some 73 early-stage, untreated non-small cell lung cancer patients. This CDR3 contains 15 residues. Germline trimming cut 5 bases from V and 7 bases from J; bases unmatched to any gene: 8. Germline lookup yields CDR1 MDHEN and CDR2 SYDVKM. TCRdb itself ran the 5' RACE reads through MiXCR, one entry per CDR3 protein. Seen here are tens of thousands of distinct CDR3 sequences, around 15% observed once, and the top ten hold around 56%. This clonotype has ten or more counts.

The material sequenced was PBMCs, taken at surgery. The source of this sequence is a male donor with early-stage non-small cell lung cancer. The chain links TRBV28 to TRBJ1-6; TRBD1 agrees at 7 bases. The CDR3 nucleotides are TGTGCCAGCAGTCCCCAGGACAGGACGAATTCACCCCTCCACTTT. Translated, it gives CASSPQDRTNSPLHF.